This T cell receptor (beta chain) was identified during a study of blood T cell repertoires in COVID-19 (dated by TCRdb to the early 2020s). For context, the study as a whole: Collaborator samples came from the United States, Italy and Spain and covered acute and convalescent phases of COVID-19. The material from the prospective study consisted of cDNA or gDNA derived from T cells, B-cell-depleted T cells, or PBMCs. Subjects who had been exposed to COVID-19, were actively infected with it, or had recovered from it provided the deeply sampled blood TCRbeta repertoires that made up the dataset. The repertoires were released in a freely available public database intended as a resource for research on the immune response to SARS-CoV-2. Samples were obtained from the ongoing ImmuneRACE study (first 160 participants) and from roughly 1,300 subjects provided by 6 global collaborators. Sample metadata almost always included a de-identified subject ID, COVID-19 status, age in years and sex. Where available, HLA class I and class II types were obtained from metadata supplied by the sample provider rather than from assay-based typing. Results and caveats for the whole study, not just this receptor: How much clinical and demographic metadata was included differed by source and by participant, and the metadata was provided uncurated.

Regarding this clone: What this receptor recognizes is not known. The record has no base qualities; no much larger clone is one base away.

CDR1 and CDR2, looked up from the germline V gene, are SGHRS and YFSETQ. From cysteine to phenylalanine, the CDR3 is 14 amino acids long. Kept here is only the CDR3 DNA, which spans 42 bases and is read in frame from base 1. V and J are truncated by 1 base and 4 bases respectively, leaving an intervening sequence of 11 bases. In the prospective study, participants were roughly 18 to 89 years old, resided in about 25 geographic areas of the United States, and were enrolled through a virtual design. In the prospective study, cohorts were assigned on the basis of participant-reported clinical history obtained from a screening survey and a study questionnaire. ImmuneRACE Cohort 3 recovered participants were defined by two consecutive negative NP/OP PCR tests, healthcare professional clearance, or symptom resolution. Mobile phlebotomists in the prospective study collected whole blood, serum and a nasopharyngeal or oropharyngeal swab from every participant. Additional blood draws and questionnaires over an approximately 2-month period could optionally be provided by prospective study participants. Prospective study blood samples were shipped either frozen or at room temperature before DNA extraction.

The immunoSEQ Assay, a bias-controlled multiplex PCR, was used to amplify TCRbeta CDR3 regions from genomic DNA. Regarding the original processing steps: Nucleated cell counts per sample were estimated from amplification of reference gene primers within the assay. To quantify the absolute abundance of each unique TCRbeta CDR3 rearrangement, sequence reads were collapsed and filtered. For each sample, productive Simpson clonality was calculated as the square root of Simpson's diversity index across productive rearrangements. TCRdb re-hosts the immuneACCESS table, in-frame sequences only. Its copies lack some clones; in the studies checked, an unresolved V gene accounts for under half of them, and the cause for the rest is not known. V, J and clone size are taken as reported in that table, and D and trimming were inferred from the DNA itself. For this sample the table gives around 470,000 clones, of which about nine tenths were detected only once. The top ten hold 0.6% of the sample.

The specimen was PBMCs or T cells enriched from blood (not recorded which). The chain is made from TRBV5-1 and TRBJ1-1; no D gene is confidently identified. This receptor was identified in a man between 18 and 35 years old who had recovered from COVID-19. The bases are TGCGCCAGCAGCTTGAGGGCTGCGGGCACTGAAGCTTTCTTT. Its protein is CASSLRAAGTEAFF.